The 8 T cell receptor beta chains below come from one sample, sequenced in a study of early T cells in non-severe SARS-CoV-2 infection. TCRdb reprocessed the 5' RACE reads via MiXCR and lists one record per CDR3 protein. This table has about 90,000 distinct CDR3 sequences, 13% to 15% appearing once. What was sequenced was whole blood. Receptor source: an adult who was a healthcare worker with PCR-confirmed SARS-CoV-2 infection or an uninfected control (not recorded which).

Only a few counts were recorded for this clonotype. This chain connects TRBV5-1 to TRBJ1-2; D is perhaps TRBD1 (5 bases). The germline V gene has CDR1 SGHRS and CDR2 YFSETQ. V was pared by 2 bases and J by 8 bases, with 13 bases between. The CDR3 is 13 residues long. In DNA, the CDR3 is TGCGCCAGCAGCTTTATTCAGGGTGCCGGCTACACCTTC. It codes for CASSFIQGAGYTF.

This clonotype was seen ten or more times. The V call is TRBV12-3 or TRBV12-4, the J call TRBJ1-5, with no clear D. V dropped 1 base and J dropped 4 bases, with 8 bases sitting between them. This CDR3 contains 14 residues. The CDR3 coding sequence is TGTGCCAGCAGTTTAGGGGGAGGGAATCAGCCCCAGCATTTT. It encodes CASSLGGGNQPQHF.

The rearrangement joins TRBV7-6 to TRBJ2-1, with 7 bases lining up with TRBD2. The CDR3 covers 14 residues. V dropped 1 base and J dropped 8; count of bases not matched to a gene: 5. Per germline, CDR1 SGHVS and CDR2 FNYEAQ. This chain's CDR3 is CASSLEVTSYEQFF. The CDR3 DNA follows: TGTGCCAGCAGCTTAGAGGTGACTAGCTATGAGCAGTTCTTC.

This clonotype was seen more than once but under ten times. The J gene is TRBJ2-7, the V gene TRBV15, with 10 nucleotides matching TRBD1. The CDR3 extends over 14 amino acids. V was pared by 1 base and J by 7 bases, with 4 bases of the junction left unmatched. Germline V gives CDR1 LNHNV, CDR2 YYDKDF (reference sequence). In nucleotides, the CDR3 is TGTGCCACCAGCAGAGTTGGGACAGGGGTTGAGCAGTACTTC. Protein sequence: CATSRVGTGVEQYF. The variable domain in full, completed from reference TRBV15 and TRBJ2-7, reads DAMVIQNPRYQVTQFGKPVTLSCSQTLNHNVMYWYQQKSSQAPKLLFHYYDKDFNNEADTPDNFQSRRPNTSFCFLDIRSPGLGDTAMYLCATSRVGTGVEQYFGPGTRLTVT.

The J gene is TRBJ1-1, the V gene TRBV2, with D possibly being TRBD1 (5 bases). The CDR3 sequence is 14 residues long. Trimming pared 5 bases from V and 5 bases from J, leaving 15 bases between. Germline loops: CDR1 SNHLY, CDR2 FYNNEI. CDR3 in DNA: TGTGCCAGCAGTTTTGGACCGGAGGGGACTGAAGCTTTCTTT. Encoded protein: CASSFGPEGTEAFF.

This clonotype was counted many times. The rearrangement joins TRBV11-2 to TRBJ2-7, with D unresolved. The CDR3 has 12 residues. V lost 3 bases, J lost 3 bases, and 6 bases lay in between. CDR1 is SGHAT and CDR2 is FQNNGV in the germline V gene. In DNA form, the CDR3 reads TGTGCCAGCAGCTTTTACAGCTACGAGCAGTACTTC. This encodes CASSFYSYEQYF.

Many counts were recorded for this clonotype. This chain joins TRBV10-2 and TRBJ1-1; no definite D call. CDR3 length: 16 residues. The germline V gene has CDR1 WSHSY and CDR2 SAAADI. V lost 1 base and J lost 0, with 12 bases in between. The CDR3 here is CASSELDSGMNTEAFF. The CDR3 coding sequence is TGCGCCAGCAGTGAGTTGGACTCGGGTATGAACACTGAAGCTTTCTTT.

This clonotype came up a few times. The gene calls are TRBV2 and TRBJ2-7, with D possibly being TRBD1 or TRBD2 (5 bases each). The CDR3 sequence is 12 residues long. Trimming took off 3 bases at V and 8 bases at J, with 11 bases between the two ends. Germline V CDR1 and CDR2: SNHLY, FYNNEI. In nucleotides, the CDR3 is TGTGCCAGCAGTGATTTTAAGGGACAGCAGTACTTC. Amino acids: CASSDFKGQQYF.